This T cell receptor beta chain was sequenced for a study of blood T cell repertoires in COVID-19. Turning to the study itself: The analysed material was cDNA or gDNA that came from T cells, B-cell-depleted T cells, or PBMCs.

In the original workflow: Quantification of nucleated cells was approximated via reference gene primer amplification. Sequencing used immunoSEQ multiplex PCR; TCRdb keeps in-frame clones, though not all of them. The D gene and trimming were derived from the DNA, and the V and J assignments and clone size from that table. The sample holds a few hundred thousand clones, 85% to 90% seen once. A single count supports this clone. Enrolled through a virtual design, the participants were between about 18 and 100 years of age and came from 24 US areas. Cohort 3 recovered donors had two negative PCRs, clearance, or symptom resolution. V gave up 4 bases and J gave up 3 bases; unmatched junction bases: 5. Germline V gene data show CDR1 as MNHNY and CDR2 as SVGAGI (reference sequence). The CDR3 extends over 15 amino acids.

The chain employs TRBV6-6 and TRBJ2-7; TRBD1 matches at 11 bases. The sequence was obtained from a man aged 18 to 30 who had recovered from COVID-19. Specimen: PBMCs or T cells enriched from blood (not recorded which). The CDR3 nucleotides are TGTGCCAGCAGTTGGGGACAGGGGGGGCACTACGAGCAGTACTTC. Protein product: CASSWGQGGHYEQYF.